A selection of T cell receptor beta chains follows, all from one sample in a study of blood T cells in healthy people across ages. TCRdb recomputed calls from the 5' RACE reads with MiXCR, one row per CDR3 protein. The table has more than 1 million distinct CDR3 sequences, under 55% seen once; the top ten hold 18%. The sample comprised blood. All receptors derive from an older woman in good health. CDR3s include the opening cysteine and the closing phenylalanine or tryptophan.

v_gene,CDR3aa
TRBV18,CASSPLPWGVQETQYF
TRBV15,CATSRGSSYNEQFF
TRBV6-1,CASSEVGTGWYNEQFF
TRBV6-1,CASTPKGRGGAADTQYF
TRBV27,CASSQRGLAGTDTQYF
TRBV29-1,CSAVGGISGLWVQFF
TRBV4-1,CASSQEGAASGRAEQFF
TRBV20-1,CSARAWPAGGHEQYF
TRBV27,CASSVRTESYEQYF
TRBV3-1,CASSPPGTGDYNEQFF
TRBV27,CATSPGSGSYEQYF
TRBV9,CASSVEGDSPYEQYF
TRBV6-5,CASSMTSGIENEQFF
TRBV27,CASIPAPISYNEQFF
TRBV20-1,CSARGKGGGDPYEQYF
TRBV5-1,CASSLKDTEAFF
TRBV7-2,CASSVDGREGEQYF
TRBV29-1,CSVSGGSGAEGSYEQYF